This T cell receptor (beta chain) was retrieved from a study of cytomegalovirus exposure and HLA in healthy donors (dated by TCRdb to about 2017). The study in broad terms: An earlier analysis of more than 550 of the donors reported 276 Gb of sequence data and around 120 million unique TCR beta sequences obtained from 180 million or so T cells. Approximately 300 gigabases of sequencing data and 80 million or so unique TCR sequences were included in an early release covering under 650 HLA-typed donors. The genetic ancestry cluster associated with self-reported Caucasian donors included 81% of the roughly 360 genotyped donors. The study was designed to test whether signatures of past pathogen exposure could be identified by cataloging public T cell receptors. The T cell repertoires of some 670 subjects were profiled by immunosequencing and related to cytomegalovirus serostatus. Along with the approximately 700-subject first cohort, a separate validation cohort of over a hundred different subjects was used. High-throughput TCR immunosequencing, statistical association of individual TCRs with disease status, and machine learning were combined to predict cytomegalovirus infection status. In a later analysis, previously published TCR beta repertoires from 500 to 750 donors were re-analyzed and high-resolution HLA genotyping was added so that TCR occurrence patterns could be studied. The later analysis used no new phenotypic data to find candidate immune exposures, relying instead on TCR beta sequences and their occurrence across donors. To decide whether each TCR beta V gene segment behaved as functional or pseudogenic, an earlier analysis of approximately 620 of the donors relied on high-throughput TCR beta sequencing. Donor age, sex, ethnicity and CMV serostatus were compiled alongside the repertoire data. In a later genetic analysis, genome-wide SNP genotypes for about 55% of the roughly 670 donors were used, and that subset was treated as a discovery cohort. All discovery cohort repertoires had been generated on a single sequencing platform. Both class I and class II loci were covered by HLA typing, at four-digit resolution. The number of donors typed differed by locus, with 629-630 for A, B, C, DRB1 and DQB1, more than 500 for DQA1, some 570 for DPA1, and 400 to 490 for DPB1. Because of strong linkage in the cohort, 5 or 6 DR-DQ haplotypes were treated as single units for association and clustering. On average, roughly 240,000 unique TCR beta nucleotide sequences were sequenced per donor among 398 genotyped donors of the cohort, with roughly 18% of those sequences being non-productive. Points the paper makes about the study in general: CMV serostatus was the only immune exposure information available for the cohort. Specific HLA alleles were associated with over 15,000 TCR beta sequences at a false discovery rate of 0.05 in a later analysis. The cohort was sequenced for TCR beta chains only, and without alpha or paired-chain data the features that could be detected were limited. Most TCR sequences were observed very rarely across donors, whereas some public TCRs were present in many individuals. According to the authors, the approach could potentially be generalized to other disease states and immunological phenotypes. The study gave a list of over 150 TCR beta chains associated with cytomegalovirus. Approximately 16 rarely observed V segments, including chromosome 9 orphons, were excluded from the earlier analysis of some 590 of the donors because counts were too low. The sequencing pipeline was judged likely to have produced a cluster of highly shared sequence variants as a technical artifact. When HLA alleles, especially DR and DQ, strongly co-occurred, attributing TCR associations to individual alleles was difficult. According to a later analysis, parvovirus B19, influenza, CMV and Epstein-Barr virus appeared linked to several top co-occurrence clusters. Roughly uniform sequencing depth across donors was assumed in presence/absence analyses, although this assumption may not hold. In a later analysis, the rate of TCR association differed among HLA loci, with DRB1 alleles having the most associated TCRs and HLA-C alleles having the fewest. A later analysis found that HLA-associated TCR beta chains were more clonally expanded and had lower generation probabilities than equally common non-associated chains. In an earlier analysis of some 500 of the donors, most TCR beta V segments were observed in productive rearrangements about 87% or about 30% of the time, broadly matching IMGT annotations. Because HLA typing was unavailable for some donors at each locus, only the typed subset was used in association tests. Compared with the roughly 670-donor mean, donors in an Asian-associated ancestry cluster had fewer N-insertions in productive TCRs, according to a later genetic analysis. An association between a missense DCLRE1C variant and V-gene and J-gene trimming of TCR beta chains was found in a later genetic analysis and replicated in an independent cohort. The 87-base-pair reads could not distinguish some IMGT-functional V segments, including TRBV6-2 and TRBV6-3, so those segments were excluded. Most CMV-associated TCR beta chains appeared to be HLA-restricted in a later analysis, and the HLA associations seemed to be driven largely by CMV exposure. In both the original and validation cohorts, the classifier was reported to diagnose cytomegalovirus status with high specificity and sensitivity. A few of the identified cytomegalovirus-associated TCR beta chains were confirmed in vitro to be specific for cytomegalovirus antigens. A further reported finding was that TCR beta sequences accurately predicted the HLA-A and HLA-B alleles for most subjects in the first cohort. Linkage disequilibrium might explain the correlated functional status among segregating V segments, but an unknown experimental factor could not be ruled out.

Between the V and J ends, shortened by 3 bases and 2 bases respectively, the junction contains 7 bases. The CDR3 measures 14 amino acids from cysteine to phenylalanine. The sequence is cut down to CDR3 DNA, 42 bases in frame from base 1. The germline V gene gives CDR1 as MRHNA and CDR2 as SNTAGT. The cohort comprised some 680 healthy bone marrow donors. At the time of sampling, every cohort member was nominally healthy, though immune exposures that went unrecorded were likely present. The donor tested CMV seropositive and was one of the 289 seropositive cohort members. Each donor provided a peripheral blood sample, and peripheral blood mononuclear cells were used for TCR beta sequencing. The Qiagen DNeasy Blood Extraction Kit was used to extract genomic DNA from the blood cell samples. This clone was picked up one time. The clone's antigen remains unknown. Base qualities are not provided; no much larger clone lies one nucleotide away.

Library preparation employed the immunoSEQ multiplex PCR assay. For the multiplex PCR, a mixture combining 60 forward primers for TCR Vbeta segments and 13 reverse primers for TCR Jbeta segments was used. The CDR3 region of rearranged TCR beta genes was amplified from genomic DNA with a multiplex PCR assay. The Illumina HiSeq System was used to sequence the amplified TCR beta libraries as 87-base-pair reads. On the authors' methods: A later analysis counted tens of millions of unique TCR beta chains across the 500 to 850 repertoires, and some 11 million of these chains were shared by at least two donors. To remove PCR and sequencing errors, raw reads were error-corrected and collapsed into unique sequences using a nearest-neighbor algorithm that merged closely related sequences. To assign V, D and J gene segments, CDR3 sequences were aligned to IMGT reference sequences. For a sequence to be retained, at least a six-nucleotide match to both a V gene segment and a J gene segment was required. A rearrangement counted as productive if the CDR3 had no stop codons and remained in frame with V and J, and every other rearrangement counted as non-productive. Following IMGT convention, CDR3 was defined as the stretch from the second conserved V-encoded cysteine up to the conserved J-encoded phenylalanine. In an earlier analysis of 500 to 650 of the donors, sequences lacking an unambiguous match to a single V gene segment were excluded. An earlier analysis of just under 600 of the donors called V segments functional above 56.7% productive rearrangements and segregating when the between-donor standard deviation exceeded 5%. A statistical classification framework was built for diagnosing cytomegalovirus status from the catalog of TCR beta chain sequences. In a later analysis, TCR nucleotide sequences were compared against IMGT/GENE-DB human TR gene sequences so that V and J genes could be assigned. In a later analysis, CDR3 sequences and most-parsimonious VDJ recombination scenarios were assigned using the TCRdist pipeline. In a later analysis, every TCR beta chain was defined by the combination of its CDR3 amino acid sequence and its V-gene family, and reads without a unique V-gene family were dropped. As a way to deal with suspected cross-contamination and a sequencing artifact, a later analysis dropped 500 to 700 nucleotide sequences that were highly shared and had low generation probability. In a later analysis, a clonal expansion index for each public chain was calculated from normalized within-repertoire ranks of inferred template counts. In a later analysis, generation probabilities were computed using a VDJ recombination model fitted to out-of-frame rearrangements, and the results were checked against IGoR. A later analysis scored TCR-TCR, TCR-HLA and TCR-CMV co-occurrence with hypergeometric tests, applying a repertoire-size bias correction to TCR pairs. False discovery rates were estimated in a later analysis by permuting HLA or CMV assignments 20 times. In a later analysis, co-occurring TCRs were grouped with DBSCAN, and TCRdist sequence similarity was added when clustering was performed within HLA-allele-positive subsets. For co-occurrence clustering, repertoires with fewer than 30,000 or more than 120,000 public chains were excluded, along with roughly 5 repertoires with anomalous nucleotide sharing. Here the immuneACCESS table is served through TCRdb, limited to in-frame sequences with V and J called. Missing clones are a known gap in these copies; in checked studies unresolved V genes cover under half, and the rest lacks a known reason. That table is the source of V, J and clone size, and D and trimming were worked out from the DNA. This sample comprises 100,000 to 150,000 clones, 65% to 80% of them detected only once. The top ten constitute about 2.7% of the sample.

The receptor's source is a woman aged 40 to 50 in good health and CMV-seropositive. The rearranged segments are TRBV6-4 and TRBJ2-2; TRBD2 is a weak D gene call, 5 bases matching. Input material: PBMCs. The CDR3 protein: CASSERTNTGELFF. At the DNA level, the sequence is TGTGCCAGCAGTGAACGGACTAACACCGGGGAGCTGTTTTTT.